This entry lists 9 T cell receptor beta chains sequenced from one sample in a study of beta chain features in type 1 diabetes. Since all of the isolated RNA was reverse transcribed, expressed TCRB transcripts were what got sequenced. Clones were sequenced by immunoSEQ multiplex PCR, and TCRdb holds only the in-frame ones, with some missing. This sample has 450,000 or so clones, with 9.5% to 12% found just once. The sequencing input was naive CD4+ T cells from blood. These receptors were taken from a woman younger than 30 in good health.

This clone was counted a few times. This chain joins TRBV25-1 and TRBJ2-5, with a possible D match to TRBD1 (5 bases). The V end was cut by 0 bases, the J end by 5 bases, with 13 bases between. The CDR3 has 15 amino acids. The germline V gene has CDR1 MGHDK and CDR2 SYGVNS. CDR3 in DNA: TGTGCCAGCAGTGAATATAGGCCAGGGTTGGAGACCCAGTACTTC. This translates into CASSEYRPGLETQYF.

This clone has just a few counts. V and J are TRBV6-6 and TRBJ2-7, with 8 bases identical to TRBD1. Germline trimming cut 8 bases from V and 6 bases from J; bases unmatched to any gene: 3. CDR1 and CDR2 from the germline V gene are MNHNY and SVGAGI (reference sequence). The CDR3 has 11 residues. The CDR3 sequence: CASQGAGEQYF. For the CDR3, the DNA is TGTGCCAGCCAGGGGGCTGGCGAGCAGTACTTC.

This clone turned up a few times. The CDR3 spells CASSLALAEEYEQYF. CDR3 bases: TGTGCCAGCAGCTTAGCCCTGGCGGAGGAATACGAGCAGTACTTC. V gene TRBV7-2 combines with J gene TRBJ2-7; D is perhaps TRBD2 (5 bases). The germline V gene encodes CDR1 SGHTA and CDR2 FQGNSA. The CDR3 is 15 amino acids. V was pared by 0 bases and J by 4 bases, with 13 bases between.

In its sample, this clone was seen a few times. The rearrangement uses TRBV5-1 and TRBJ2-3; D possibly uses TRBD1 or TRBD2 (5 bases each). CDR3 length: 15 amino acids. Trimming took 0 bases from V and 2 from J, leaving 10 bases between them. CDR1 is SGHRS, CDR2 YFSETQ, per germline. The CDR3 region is CASSLGGNPTDTQYF. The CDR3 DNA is TGCGCCAGCAGCTTGGGGGGGAACCCCACAGATACGCAGTATTTT.

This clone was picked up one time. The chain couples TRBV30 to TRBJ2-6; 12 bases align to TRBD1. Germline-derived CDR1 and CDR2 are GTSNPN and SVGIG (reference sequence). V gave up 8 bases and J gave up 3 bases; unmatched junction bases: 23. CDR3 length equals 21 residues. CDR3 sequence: CATARRDRGPGDKLGANVLTF. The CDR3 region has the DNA TGTGCCACCGCCCGACGGGACAGGGGGCCGGGAGACAAACTTGGGGCCAACGTCCTGACTTTC.

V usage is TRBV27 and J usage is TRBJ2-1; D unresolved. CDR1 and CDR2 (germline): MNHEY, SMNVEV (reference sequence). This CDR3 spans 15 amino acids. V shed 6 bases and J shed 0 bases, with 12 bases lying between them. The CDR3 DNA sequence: TGTGCCAGCAGCCCCAGGACCAGCTCCTACAATGAGCAGTTCTTC. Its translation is CASSPRTSSYNEQFF.

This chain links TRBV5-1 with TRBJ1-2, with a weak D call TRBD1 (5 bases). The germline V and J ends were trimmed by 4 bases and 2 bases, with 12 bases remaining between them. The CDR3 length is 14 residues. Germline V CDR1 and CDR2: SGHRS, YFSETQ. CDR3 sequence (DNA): TGCGCCAGCAGCCCCGGGGCAGGGAACTATGGCTACACCTTC. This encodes CASSPGAGNYGYTF.

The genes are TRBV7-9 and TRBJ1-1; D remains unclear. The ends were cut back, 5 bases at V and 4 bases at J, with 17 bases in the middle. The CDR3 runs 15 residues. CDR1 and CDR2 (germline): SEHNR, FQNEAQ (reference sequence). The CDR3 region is CASSPDPPQATEAFF. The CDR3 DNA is TGTGCCAGCAGCCCAGACCCTCCTCAGGCCACTGAAGCTTTCTTT. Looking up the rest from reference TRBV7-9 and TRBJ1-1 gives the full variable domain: DTGVSQNPRHKITKRGQNVTFRCDPISEHNRLYWYRQTLGQGPEFLTYFQNEAQLEKSRLLSDRFSAERPKGSFSTLEIQRTEQGDSAMYLCASSPDPPQATEAFFGQGTRLTVV.

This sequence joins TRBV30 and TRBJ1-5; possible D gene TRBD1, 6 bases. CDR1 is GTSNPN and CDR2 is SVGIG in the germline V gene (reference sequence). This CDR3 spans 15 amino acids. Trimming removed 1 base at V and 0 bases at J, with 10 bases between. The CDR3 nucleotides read TGTGCCTGGAGTGCGGGACATAATAGCAATCAGCCCCAGCATTTT. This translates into CAWSAGHNSNQPQHF.